Below are 2 T cell receptor beta chains sequenced from a single sample in a study of cytomegalovirus exposure and HLA in healthy donors. With 60 Vbeta and 13 Jbeta primers, the PCR was carried out. TCRdb's copy holds only in-frame clones and misses some; the assay was immunoSEQ multiplex PCR. This sample's table reports about 51,000 clones. Sequencing used PBMCs. These receptors were taken from a female donor in good health and CMV-seronegative.

The chain is built from TRBV5-1 and TRBJ1-4; no clear D gene. Germline lookup yields CDR1 SGHRS and CDR2 YFSETQ. Trimming pared 2 bases from V and 7 bases from J, leaving 15 bases between. This CDR3 region has 15 residues. The CDR3 loop reads CASSFSVESGEKLFF. In nucleotides, the CDR3 is TGCGCCAGCAGCTTTTCGGTTGAATCGGGTGAAAAACTGTTTTTT.

This CDR3 is CASSPYPGRMGRISTYEQYF. The CDR3 DNA reads TGTGCCAGCAGTCCCTACCCAGGACGGATGGGGAGGATTAGCACCTACGAGCAGTACTTC. The chain carries TRBV27 and TRBJ2-7; D is possibly TRBD2 (6 bases). The V gene lost 5 bases and the J gene lost 2 bases, with 31 bases spanning the gap. Per germline, CDR1 MNHEY and CDR2 SMNVEV (reference sequence). The CDR3 loop spans 20 amino acids.